This TCR beta chain was recorded in a study of blood T cell repertoires in COVID-19. Some clones are missing from TCRdb's copy, which holds only in-frame ones; the method was immunoSEQ multiplex PCR. The sample consists of hundreds of thousands of clones, more than 75% of them appearing once. Residents of around 24 US areas, aged roughly 18 to 95 years, made up the participants. Germline-derived CDR1 and CDR2 are SGDLS and YYNGEE. The CDR3 has 18 amino acids. V lost 0 bases and J 2 bases, leaving 19 bases between the germline ends. This chain links TRBV9 with TRBJ2-3; the D gene is possibly TRBD2 (6 bases). The TCR originated in a woman between 35 and 50 years old with acute COVID-19. Sequenced sample: PBMCs or T cells enriched from blood (not recorded which). For the CDR3, the DNA is TGTGCCAGCAGCGTAGATGTCGGGAGCTTAGGCCACACAGATACGCAGTATTTT. This gives the protein CASSVDVGSLGHTDTQYF.